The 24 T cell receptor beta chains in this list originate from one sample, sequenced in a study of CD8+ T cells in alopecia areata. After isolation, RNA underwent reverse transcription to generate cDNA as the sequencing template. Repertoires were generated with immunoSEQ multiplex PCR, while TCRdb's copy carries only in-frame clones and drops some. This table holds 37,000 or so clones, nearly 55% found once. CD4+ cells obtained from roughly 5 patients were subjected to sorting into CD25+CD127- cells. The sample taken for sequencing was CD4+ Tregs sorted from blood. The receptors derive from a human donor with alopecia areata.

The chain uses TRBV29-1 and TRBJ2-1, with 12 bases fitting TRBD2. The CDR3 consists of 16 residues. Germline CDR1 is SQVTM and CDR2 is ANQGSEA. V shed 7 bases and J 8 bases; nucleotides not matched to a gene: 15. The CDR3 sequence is CSASRPTSGRRDEQFF. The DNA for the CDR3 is TGCAGCGCTAGTCGACCGACTAGCGGGAGAAGGGATGAGCAGTTCTTC.

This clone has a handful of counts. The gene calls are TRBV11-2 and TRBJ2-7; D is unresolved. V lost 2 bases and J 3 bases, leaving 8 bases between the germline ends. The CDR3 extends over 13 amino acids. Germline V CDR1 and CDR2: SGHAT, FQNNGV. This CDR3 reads CASSLRASYEQYF. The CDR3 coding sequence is TGTGCCAGCAGCTTAAGGGCTAGCTACGAGCAGTACTTC. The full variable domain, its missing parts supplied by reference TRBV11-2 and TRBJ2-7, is EAGVAQSPRYKIIEKRQSVAFWCNPISGHATLYWYQQILGQGPKLLIQFQNNGVVDDSQLPKDRFSAERLKGVDSTLKIQPAKLEDSAVYLCASSLRASYEQYFGPGTRLTVT.

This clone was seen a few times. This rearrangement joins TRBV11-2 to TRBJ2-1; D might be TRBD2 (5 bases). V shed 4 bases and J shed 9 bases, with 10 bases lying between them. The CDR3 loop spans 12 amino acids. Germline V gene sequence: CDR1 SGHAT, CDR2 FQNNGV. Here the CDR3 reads CASSSRVAEQFF. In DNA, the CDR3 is TGTGCCAGCAGCTCGCGGGTGGCTGAGCAGTTCTTC.

CDR3 in amino acids: CASSQDVRNTIYF. The CDR3 DNA reads TGCGCCAGCAGCCAAGATGTGAGAAACACCATATATTTT. This chain uses TRBV4-3 with TRBJ1-3; D not certain. Per germline, CDR1 LGHNA and CDR2 YSLEER. V was cut by 0 bases and J by 5 bases, with 5 bases left in between. The CDR3 has 13 amino acids.

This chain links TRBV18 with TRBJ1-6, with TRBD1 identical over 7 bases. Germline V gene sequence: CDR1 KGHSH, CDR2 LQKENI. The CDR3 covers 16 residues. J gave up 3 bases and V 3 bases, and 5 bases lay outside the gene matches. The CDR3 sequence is CASSPLGQHYNSPLHF. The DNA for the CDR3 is TGTGCCAGCTCACCGCTGGGACAGCACTATAATTCACCCCTCCACTTT.

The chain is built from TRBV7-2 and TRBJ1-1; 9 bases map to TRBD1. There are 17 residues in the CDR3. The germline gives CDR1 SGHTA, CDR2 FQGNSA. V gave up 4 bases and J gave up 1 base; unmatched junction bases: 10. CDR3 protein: CASSSDFWTGANTEAFF. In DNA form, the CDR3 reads TGTGCCAGCAGCTCCGACTTTTGGACAGGGGCGAACACTGAAGCTTTCTTT.

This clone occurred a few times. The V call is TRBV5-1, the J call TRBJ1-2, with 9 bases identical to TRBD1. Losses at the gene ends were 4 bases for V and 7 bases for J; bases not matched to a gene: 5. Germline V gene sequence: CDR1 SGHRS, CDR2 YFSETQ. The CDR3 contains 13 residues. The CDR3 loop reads CASSPGTGFGYTF. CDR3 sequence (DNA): TGCGCCAGCAGCCCGGGGACAGGGTTTGGCTACACCTTC.

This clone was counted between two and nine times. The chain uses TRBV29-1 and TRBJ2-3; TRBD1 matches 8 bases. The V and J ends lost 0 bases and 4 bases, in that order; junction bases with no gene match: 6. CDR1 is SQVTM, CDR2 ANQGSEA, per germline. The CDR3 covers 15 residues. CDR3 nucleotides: TGCAGCGTTGAAGACTATTCCAGGGGGCCAGATACGCAGTATTTT. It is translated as CSVEDYSRGPDTQYF.

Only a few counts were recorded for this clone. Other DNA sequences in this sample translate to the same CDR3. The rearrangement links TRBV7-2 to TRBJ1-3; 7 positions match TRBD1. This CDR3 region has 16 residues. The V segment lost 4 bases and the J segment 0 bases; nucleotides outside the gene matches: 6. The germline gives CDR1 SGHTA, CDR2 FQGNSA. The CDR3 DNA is TGTGCCAGCAGCTCGACAGGGCAGAGCTCTGGAAACACCATATATTTT. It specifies CASSSTGQSSGNTIYF.

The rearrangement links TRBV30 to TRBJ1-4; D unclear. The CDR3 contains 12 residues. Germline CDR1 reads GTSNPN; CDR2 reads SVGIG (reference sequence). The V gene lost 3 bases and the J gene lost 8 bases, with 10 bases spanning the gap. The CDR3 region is CAWRFHREKLFF. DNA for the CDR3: TGTGCCTGGAGATTCCATCGAGAAAAACTGTTTTTT.

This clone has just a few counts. CDR3 protein: CASTPGGISGSTGELFF. The CDR3 region has the DNA TGTGCCAGCACCCCAGGTGGCATCAGCGGGAGCACCGGGGAGCTGTTTTTT. The rearrangement joins TRBV27 to TRBJ2-2; 8 positions match TRBD2. V was pared by 7 bases and J by 4 bases, with 14 bases of the junction left unmatched. Germline V gene sequence: CDR1 MNHEY, CDR2 SMNVEV (reference sequence). The CDR3 spans 17 residues.

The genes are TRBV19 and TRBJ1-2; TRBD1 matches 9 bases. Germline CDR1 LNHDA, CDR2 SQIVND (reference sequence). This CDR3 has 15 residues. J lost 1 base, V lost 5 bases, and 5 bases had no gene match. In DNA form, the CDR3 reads TGTGCCAGTAGTCCTCCGGGACAGGGTAACTATGGCTACACCTTC. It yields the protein CASSPPGQGNYGYTF. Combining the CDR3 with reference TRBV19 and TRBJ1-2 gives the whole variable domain DGGITQSPKYLFRKEGQNVTLSCEQNLNHDAMYWYRQDPGQGLRLIYYSQIVNDFQKGDIAEGYSVSREKKESFPLTVTSAQKNPTAFYLCASSPPGQGNYGYTFGSGTRLTVV.

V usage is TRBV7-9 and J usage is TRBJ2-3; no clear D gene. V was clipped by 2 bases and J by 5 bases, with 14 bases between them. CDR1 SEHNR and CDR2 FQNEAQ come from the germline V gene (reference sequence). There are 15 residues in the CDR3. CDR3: CASSLRATSVDTQYF. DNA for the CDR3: TGTGCCAGCAGCTTAAGGGCAACCTCGGTAGATACGCAGTATTTT.

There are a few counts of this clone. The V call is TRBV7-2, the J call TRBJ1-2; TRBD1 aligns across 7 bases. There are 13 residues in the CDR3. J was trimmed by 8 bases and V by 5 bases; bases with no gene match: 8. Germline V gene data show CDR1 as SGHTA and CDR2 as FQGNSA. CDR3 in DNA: TGTGCCAGCAGCAGAGACAGGGCGGGCGGCTACACCTTC. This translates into CASSRDRAGGYTF.

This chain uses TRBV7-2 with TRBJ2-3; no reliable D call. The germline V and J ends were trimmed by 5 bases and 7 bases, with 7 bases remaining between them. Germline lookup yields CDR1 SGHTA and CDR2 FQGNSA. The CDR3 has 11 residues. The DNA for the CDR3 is TGTGCCAGCAGCGAGAAATATACGCAGTATTTT. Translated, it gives CASSEKYTQYF.

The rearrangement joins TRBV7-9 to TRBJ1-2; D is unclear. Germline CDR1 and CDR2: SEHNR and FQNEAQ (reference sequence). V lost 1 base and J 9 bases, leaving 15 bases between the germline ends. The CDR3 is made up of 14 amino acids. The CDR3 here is CASSLDLNRGRYTF. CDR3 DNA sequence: TGTGCCAGCAGCTTAGATTTAAATCGCGGACGCTACACCTTC.

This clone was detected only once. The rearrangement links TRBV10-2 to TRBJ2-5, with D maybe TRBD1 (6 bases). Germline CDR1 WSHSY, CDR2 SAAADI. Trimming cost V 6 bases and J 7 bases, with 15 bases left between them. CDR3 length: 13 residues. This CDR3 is CASSELPRGTQYF. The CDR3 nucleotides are TGCGCCAGCAGCGAACTACCCAGGGGGACCCAGTACTTC.

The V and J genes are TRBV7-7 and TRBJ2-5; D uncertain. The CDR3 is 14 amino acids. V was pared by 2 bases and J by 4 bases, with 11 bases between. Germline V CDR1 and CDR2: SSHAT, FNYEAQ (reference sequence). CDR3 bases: TGTGCCAGCAGCTTAAGGCTCACCACAGAGACCCAGTACTTC. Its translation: CASSLRLTTETQYF. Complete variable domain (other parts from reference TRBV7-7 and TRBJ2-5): GAGVSQSPRYKVTKRGQDVTLRCDPISSHATLYWYQQALGQGPEFLTYFNYEAQPDKSGLPSDRFSAERPEGSISTLTIQRTEQRDSAMYRCASSLRLTTETQYFGPGTRLLVL.

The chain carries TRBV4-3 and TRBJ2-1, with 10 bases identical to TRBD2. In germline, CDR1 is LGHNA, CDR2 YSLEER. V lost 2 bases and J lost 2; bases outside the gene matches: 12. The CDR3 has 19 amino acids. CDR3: CASSQSSLAGAGPYNEQFF. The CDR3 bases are TGCGCCAGCAGCCAATCGTCTCTAGCGGGAGCGGGCCCCTACAATGAGCAGTTCTTC.

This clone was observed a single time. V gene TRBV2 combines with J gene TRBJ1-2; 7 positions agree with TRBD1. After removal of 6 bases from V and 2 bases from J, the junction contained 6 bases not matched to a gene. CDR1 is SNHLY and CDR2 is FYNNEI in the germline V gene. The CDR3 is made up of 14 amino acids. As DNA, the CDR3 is TGTGCCAGCAGGAGGGGGCCCTTAAACTATGGCTACACCTTC. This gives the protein CASRRGPLNYGYTF.

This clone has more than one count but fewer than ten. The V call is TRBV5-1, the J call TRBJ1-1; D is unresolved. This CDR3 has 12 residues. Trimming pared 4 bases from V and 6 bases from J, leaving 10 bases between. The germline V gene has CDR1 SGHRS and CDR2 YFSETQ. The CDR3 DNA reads TGCGCCAGCAGCGGCACAAGGTCTGAAGCTTTCTTT. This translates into CASSGTRSEAFF.

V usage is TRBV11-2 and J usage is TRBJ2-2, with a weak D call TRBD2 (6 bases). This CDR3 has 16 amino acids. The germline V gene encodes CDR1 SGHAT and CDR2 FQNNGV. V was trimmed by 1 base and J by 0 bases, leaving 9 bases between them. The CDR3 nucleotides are TGTGCCAGCAGCTTAGCGGGGGACGCGAACACCGGGGAGCTGTTTTTT. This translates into CASSLAGDANTGELFF.

The CDR3 here is CASTTGTSADTQYF. The CDR3 DNA follows: TGCGCCAGCACCACCGGGACGTCTGCCGATACGCAGTATTTT. J is TRBJ2-3 and V is TRBV5-1; D assignment may be TRBD1 or TRBD2 (5 bases each). The V end lost 6 bases, the J end lost 6 bases, and 17 bases lay between the germline ends. In germline, CDR1 is SGHRS, CDR2 YFSETQ. CDR3 length equals 14 residues.

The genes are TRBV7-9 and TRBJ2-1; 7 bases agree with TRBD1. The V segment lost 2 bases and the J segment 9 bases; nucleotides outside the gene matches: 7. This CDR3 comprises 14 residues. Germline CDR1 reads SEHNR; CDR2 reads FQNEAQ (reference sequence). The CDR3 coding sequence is TGTGCCAGCAGCTTAAGACAGGGAAGCTTTGAGCAGTTCTTC. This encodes CASSLRQGSFEQFF.